The 28 T cell receptor beta chains below all came from one sample that was sequenced in a study of T-cell reconstitution after alpha-beta-depleted transplantation in children. Notes on the study in general: A year post-transplant, T-cell counts and diversity derived mostly from newly produced T cells.

Unique molecular identifiers featured in how the TCRbeta library was prepared. TCRdb re-called the PCR reads with MiXCR, one entry per CDR3 protein. The table shows about 300,000 distinct CDR3 sequences, with 6.5% to 9% occurring only once. No antigen is known for these receptors. This specimen was peripheral blood, taken 360 days after TCRalphabeta/CD19-depleted stem cell transplant. These receptor sequences come from a female patient under 10 years old who had a stem cell transplant for Fanconi anemia, so the T cells may come from the graft donor.

In this sample, this clonotype turned up a few times. The rearrangement uses TRBV18 and TRBJ1-1; 7 bases fit TRBD1. In germline, CDR1 is KGHSH, CDR2 LQKENI. V trimming: 4 bases; J trimming: 0 bases; junction bases outside the gene matches: 5. The CDR3 has 15 residues. The CDR3: CASSRGQLLNTEAFF. CDR3 in DNA: TGTGCCAGCTCACGGGGACAGCTTTTGAACACTGAAGCTTTCTTT.

The rearrangement uses TRBV21-1 and TRBJ2-5; the table's D gene call, TRBD1, was not cross checked with the DNA. TRBV21-1 is a listed pseudogene. The CDR3 is made up of 17 amino acids. CDR3 loop: CASSKGAGQGVRETQYF. DNA of the CDR3: TGTGCCAGCAGCAAAGGGGCGGGACAGGGAGTGCGAGAGACCCAGTACTTC.

The chain has TRBV2 and TRBJ1-5, with D perhaps matching TRBD1 (5 bases). Germline V gene sequence: CDR1 SNHLY, CDR2 FYNNEI. CDR3 length: 14 residues. V was cut by 8 bases and J by 5 bases, with 16 bases left in between. CDR3 in DNA: TGTGCCAGCTTAATGCAGGGAGGGCATCAGCCCCAGCATTTT. It yields the protein CASLMQGGHQPQHF.

This clonotype has a handful of counts. The rearrangement uses TRBV20-1 and TRBJ2-1, with unresolved D. This CDR3 contains 13 residues. Between the trimmed V and J ends, which lost 5 bases and 2 bases, there was a span of 10 bases. The V gene's germline CDR1 is DFQATT and CDR2 SNEGSKA (reference sequence). In nucleotides, the CDR3 is TGCAGTGCTGAGCTGTCCCCCTACAATGAGCAGTTCTTC. Protein sequence: CSAELSPYNEQFF.

This chain connects TRBV20-1 to TRBJ2-3; weak D call: TRBD2 (5 bases). V lost 3 bases and J lost 0, with 16 bases in between. The CDR3 sequence is 16 residues long. Germline-derived CDR1 and CDR2 are DFQATT and SNEGSKA (reference sequence). CDR3 bases: TGCAGTGCTAGTCTAGGTTCGGGAACCAGCACAGATACGCAGTATTTT. Translating gives CSASLGSGTSTDTQYF.

Many counts were recorded for this clonotype. The V call is TRBV29-1, the J call TRBJ2-7; 8 positions agree with TRBD1. The CDR3 is made up of 14 amino acids. V gave up 7 bases and J gave up 3 bases; unmatched junction bases: 11. Germline CDR1 SQVTM, CDR2 ANQGSEA. CDR3 nucleotide sequence: TGCAGCGGAGGTGGACAGGGACCCAACTACGAGCAGTACTTC. Its translation is CSGGGQGPNYEQYF.

In this sample, this clonotype turned up many times. This chain uses TRBV10-3 with TRBJ1-3; no firm D call. Germline V lookup: CDR1 ENHRY, CDR2 SYGVKD. The CDR3 runs to 12 residues. V lost 3 bases and J 4 bases, leaving 4 bases between the germline ends. CDR3: CAISDLGNTIYF. Here the CDR3 DNA reads TGTGCCATCAGTGATTTGGGAAACACCATATATTTT.

Many counts were recorded for this clonotype. This chain uses TRBV7-2 with TRBJ2-1; TRBD2 agrees at 8 bases. Germline loops: CDR1 SGHTA, CDR2 FQGNSA. This CDR3 has 13 residues. The V segment lost 10 bases and the J segment 6 bases; nucleotides outside the gene matches: 8. The CDR3 here is CAIAAGGSNEQFF. CDR3 bases: TGTGCCATCGCTGCGGGGGGCTCCAATGAGCAGTTCTTC.

This clonotype was seen a few times. This sequence joins TRBV6-1 and TRBJ2-7; D gene uncertain. This CDR3 comprises 13 residues. Trimming stripped 0 bases from V and 1 base from J, with 4 bases between. Germline-derived CDR1 and CDR2 are MNHNS and SASEGT. CDR3 region: CASSEAGSYEQYF. In nucleotides, the CDR3 is TGTGCCAGCAGTGAAGCAGGGTCCTACGAGCAGTACTTC.

This clonotype has ten or more counts. The chain is built from TRBV7-2 and TRBJ2-3; D uncertain. The CDR3 consists of 15 residues. V lost 2 bases and J 2 bases, leaving 11 bases between the germline ends. In germline, CDR1 is SGHTA, CDR2 FQGNSA. CDR3 coding DNA: TGTGCCAGCAGCTTAAAATCCCCCTTCACAGATACGCAGTATTTT. Translating gives CASSLKSPFTDTQYF.

This clonotype was seen only a few times. The rearrangement uses TRBV4-2 and TRBJ2-5; 10 bases align to TRBD2. V lost 1 base and J lost 5; bases outside the gene matches: 7. There are 16 residues in the CDR3. Germline CDR1 reads LGHNA; CDR2 reads YNFKEQ. The CDR3 DNA follows: TGTGCCAGCAGCCAAGGGGCTAGCGGGAGCGGGGAGACCCAGTACTTC. As protein: CASSQGASGSGETQYF.

This clonotype was detected only a few times. V usage is TRBV6-2 or TRBV6-3 and J usage is TRBJ2-3, with 12 bases identical to TRBD1. The CDR3 totals 17 residues. CDR1 is MNHEY and CDR2 is SVGEGT in the germline V gene. Trimming cost V 6 bases and J 8 bases; bases outside gene matches: 15. The CDR3 here is CASSPRDRGLGYGTQYF. The CDR3 DNA is TGTGCCAGCAGCCCCCGGGACAGGGGGCTGGGGTACGGTACGCAGTATTTT.

About this clonotype itself: This could be a read error, since a much larger clone is one nucleotide away. The chain recombines TRBV6-1 with TRBJ1-3; D unresolved. Germline V CDR1 and CDR2: MNHNS, SASEGT. The CDR3 contains 11 residues. Trimming shortened V by 7 bases and J by 7 bases, and 8 bases separated the two germline ends. The CDR3 DNA reads TGTGCCAGCACGCTCGGGAACACCATATATTTT. Amino acid sequence: CASTLGNTIYF.

The V call is TRBV7-6, the J call TRBJ2-5; the D gene is possibly TRBD1 (6 bases). V was clipped by 5 bases and J by 4 bases, with 20 bases between them. The CDR3 loop spans 16 amino acids. Germline CDR1 reads SGHVS; CDR2 reads FNYEAQ. In DNA, the CDR3 is TGTGCCAGCAGCCCCACCGGGCAGGGGAACGGAGAGACCCAGTACTTC. It encodes CASSPTGQGNGETQYF. The full variable domain, its missing parts supplied by reference TRBV7-6 and TRBJ2-5, is GAGVSQSPRYKVTKRGQDVALRCDPISGHVSLYWYRQALGQGPEFLTYFNYEAQQDKSGLPNDRFSAERPEGSISTLTIQRTEQRDSAMYRCASSPTGQGNGETQYFGPGTRLLVL.

This clonotype was counted at least ten times. V usage is TRBV7-2 and J usage is TRBJ2-3, with unresolved D. The V end was cut by 2 bases, the J end by 6 bases, with 21 bases between. Germline CDR1 and CDR2: SGHTA and FQGNSA. The CDR3 extends over 17 amino acids. The CDR3 sequence is CASSLSTVSRLSDTQYF. Here the CDR3 DNA reads TGTGCCAGCAGCTTAAGCACAGTTTCCAGACTTTCGGATACGCAGTATTTT.

This clonotype was counted only a few times. The rearrangement uses TRBV24-1 and TRBJ2-3; D not certain. Germline CDR1 reads KGHDR; CDR2 reads SFDVKD. The CDR3 is 14 amino acids. The V and J ends lost 3 bases and 0 bases respectively, with 6 bases between them. The DNA of the CDR3 is TGTGCCACCAGTGATGGGTCTAGCACAGATACGCAGTATTTT. This sequence encodes CATSDGSSTDTQYF.

This clonotype was counted many times. The chain is built from TRBV5-1 and TRBJ2-3; the D gene is possibly TRBD1 (6 bases). V lost 2 bases and J 2 bases, leaving 12 bases between the germline ends. The CDR3 is 15 residues long. Per the germline V gene, CDR1 is SGHRS and CDR2 is YFSETQ. CDR3 DNA: TGCGCCAGCAGCTTTACAGGGAGTCCCACAGATACGCAGTATTTT. Amino acids: CASSFTGSPTDTQYF.

At least ten counts were recorded for this clonotype. The CDR3 spells CSVLAGGTDTQYF. CDR3 nucleotides: TGCAGCGTTCTGGCGGGGGGCACAGATACGCAGTATTTT. The genes are TRBV29-1 and TRBJ2-3; 7 bases are a match to TRBD2. Trimming took 5 bases from V and 1 from J; bases not matched to a gene: 3. Germline-derived CDR1 and CDR2 are SQVTM and ANQGSEA. The CDR3 contains 13 residues.

This sequence joins TRBV14 and TRBJ2-5, with 15 nucleotides matching TRBD2. In germline, CDR1 is SGHDN, CDR2 FVKESK. J lost 5 bases, V lost 4 bases, and 8 bases had no gene match. This CDR3 is built from 17 residues. The CDR3 region has the DNA TGTGCCAGCAGCCTCATCGGGACTAGCGGGAGGACCGAGACCCAGTACTTC. It codes for CASSLIGTSGRTETQYF.

At least ten counts were recorded for this clonotype. The chain recombines TRBV7-2 with TRBJ2-2; D remains ambiguous. The V and J ends lost 5 bases and 3 bases respectively, with 4 bases between them. Germline assignment: CDR1 SGHTA and CDR2 FQGNSA. The CDR3 has 12 residues. CDR3 residues: CASSTYTGELFF. CDR3 nucleotide sequence: TGTGCCAGCAGCACATACACCGGGGAGCTGTTTTTT.

This chain connects TRBV30 to TRBJ1-5; D not certain. The CDR3 loop spans 13 amino acids. The V end was cut by 0 bases, the J end by 5 bases, with 8 bases between. Germline CDR1 is GTSNPN and CDR2 is SVGIG (reference sequence). The CDR3: CAWSVKVDQPQHF. The CDR3 DNA follows: TGTGCCTGGAGTGTAAAAGTGGATCAGCCCCAGCATTTT.

This clonotype appeared many times. The rearrangement links TRBV5-1 to TRBJ1-2; 9 bases match TRBD1. CDR3 length: 17 residues. Germline loops: CDR1 SGHRS, CDR2 YFSETQ. J lost 7 bases, V lost 3 bases, and 16 bases had no gene match. The CDR3 coding sequence is TGCGCCAGCAGCTCTCCTCCCGGGACAGGGATCATCGGTGGCTACACCTTC. It is translated as CASSSPPGTGIIGGYTF.

V usage is TRBV9 and J usage is TRBJ2-1; no firm D call. The CDR3 is 14 residues long. V lost 5 bases, J lost 2 bases, and 11 bases lay in between. Germline V CDR1 and CDR2: SGDLS, YYNGEE. The CDR3 nucleotides are TGTGCCAGCAGTACCGCCGGACCCTACAATGAGCAGTTCTTC. Translating it yields CASSTAGPYNEQFF.

This clonotype was recorded at least ten times. This sequence joins TRBV28 and TRBJ2-1; D may correspond to TRBD1 or TRBD2 (6 bases each). Germline values: CDR1 MDHEN, CDR2 SYDVKM. V shed 5 bases and J shed 11 bases, with 22 bases lying between them. CDR3 length equals 15 residues. The CDR3 reads CASSLQGTSHTKQFF. CDR3 DNA: TGTGCCAGCAGTCTACAGGGTACTAGCCACACAAAGCAGTTCTTC.

The chain carries TRBV3-1 and TRBJ2-1, with TRBD2 identical over 11 bases. This CDR3 region has 18 residues. In germline, CDR1 is LGHDT, CDR2 YNNKEL (reference sequence). Trimming removed 0 bases from V and 4 bases from J; junction bases left unmatched: 8. The CDR3 spells CASSQEQTRTSGYNEQFF. For the CDR3, the DNA is TGTGCCAGCAGCCAAGAACAGACCAGGACTAGCGGGTACAATGAGCAGTTCTTC.

This clonotype was detected only a few times. The chain has TRBV13 and TRBJ2-3; no clear D gene. The CDR3 loop spans 15 amino acids. V gave up 1 base and J gave up 2 bases, with 10 bases separating them. Germline V CDR1 and CDR2: PRHDT, FYEKMQ (reference sequence). CDR3 in amino acids: CASSLVSLDTDTQYF. The CDR3 nucleotides read TGTGCCAGCAGCTTAGTGAGCCTAGACACAGATACGCAGTATTTT.

The rearrangement links TRBV6-2 or TRBV6-3 to TRBJ2-1, with TRBD1 as a possible D gene (5 bases). V was cut by 2 bases and J by 0 bases, with 17 bases left in between. Germline V gene sequence: CDR1 MNHEY, CDR2 SVGEGT. This CDR3 spans 18 amino acids. For the CDR3, the DNA is TGTGCCAGCAGTTACCGGATGGGGCTAGTAGGCTCCTACAATGAGCAGTTCTTC. It yields the protein CASSYRMGLVGSYNEQFF.

In this sample, this clonotype turned up a few times. The rearrangement joins TRBV6-2 or TRBV6-3 to TRBJ2-2; 9 nucleotides match TRBD1. This CDR3 spans 16 amino acids. The junction had 8 bases not matched to a gene; V was cut back by 6 bases and J by 3 bases. Germline-derived CDR1 and CDR2 are MNHEY and SVGEGT. The CDR3 sequence is CASSRLDRGDTGELFF. CDR3 nucleotide sequence: TGTGCCAGCAGCCGCCTGGACAGGGGAGACACCGGGGAGCTGTTTTTT.